This TCR beta chain was retrieved from a study of siplizumab effects on memory and regulatory T cells. Study results and caveats: Mappable alloreactive CD4+ clones averaged approximately 69% Treg-derived with siplizumab versus about 30% in controls. Unstimulated subsets contained matches for only a minor fraction of alloreactive clones. The study found naive T cells seemingly more diverse than memory cells and seemingly major alloresponse contributors.

Germline CDR1 and CDR2: SGHVS and FNYEAQ. V was pared by 4 bases and J by 5 bases, with 10 bases of the junction left unmatched. The CDR3 contains 15 residues. Data came from immunoSEQ multiplex PCR; TCRdb stores just in-frame clones and leaves some out. The table has 9,300 or so clones, approximately 74% seen once. This clone is medium-sized (0.01 to 0.1%). The antigen remains unidentified. The rearrangement joins TRBV7-6 to TRBJ1-2; 7 bases are shared with TRBD1. This TCR came from a human donor in good health. Sequencing was performed on effector memory CD8+ T cells sorted from blood. Stated subset: unstimulated CD8+ effector memory T cells. The CDR3 nucleotides are TGTGCCAGCAGCTACAGCGCCGGGACAGCTTATGGCTACACCTTC. Protein product: CASSYSAGTAYGYTF.